Below are 3 T cell receptor beta chains sequenced from a single sample in a study of shared clonotypes between healthy human individuals. Using immunoSEQ multiplex PCR, the repertoire was profiled, and TCRdb retains in-frame clones only, with some absent. The sample includes under 600,000 clones, roughly 79% of them seen just once. Sequenced: PBMCs. The receptors here all came from a woman aged 40-49 years in good health. Some clones in this sample may be carry-over from other donors' samples.

The J gene is TRBJ2-1, the V gene TRBV9; D possibly corresponds to TRBD2 (5 bases). Deletions cut 5 bases from V and 0 bases from J, with 15 bases between. This CDR3 has 16 amino acids. CDR1 and CDR2 from the germline V gene are SGDLS and YYNGEE. CDR3 sequence reads: CASSSQSGISYNEQFF. The CDR3 DNA reads as TGTGCCAGCAGTTCCCAGTCGGGGATCTCCTACAATGAGCAGTTCTTC.

As DNA, the CDR3 is TGCGCCAGCAGCCACTACCCTTCGAGCGGGACCCTCGAGTACAATGAGCAGTTCTTC. Translating gives CASSHYPSSGTLEYNEQFF. This chain links TRBV5-1 with TRBJ2-1; TRBD2 aligns across 7 bases. V dropped 4 bases and J dropped 4; count of bases not matched to a gene: 20. Germline CDR1 is SGHRS and CDR2 is YFSETQ. CDR3 length equals 19 residues.

This clone was counted at least ten times. The genes are TRBV6-5 and TRBJ1-5; D unresolved. The CDR3 extends over 13 amino acids. Trimming left V 4 bases short and J 6 bases short, with 10 bases between. Germline V CDR1 and CDR2: MNHEY, SVGAGI. The CDR3 nucleotides read TGTGCCAGCAGTTTAGAGGGATCTCAGCCCCAGCATTTT. Protein: CASSLEGSQPQHF.